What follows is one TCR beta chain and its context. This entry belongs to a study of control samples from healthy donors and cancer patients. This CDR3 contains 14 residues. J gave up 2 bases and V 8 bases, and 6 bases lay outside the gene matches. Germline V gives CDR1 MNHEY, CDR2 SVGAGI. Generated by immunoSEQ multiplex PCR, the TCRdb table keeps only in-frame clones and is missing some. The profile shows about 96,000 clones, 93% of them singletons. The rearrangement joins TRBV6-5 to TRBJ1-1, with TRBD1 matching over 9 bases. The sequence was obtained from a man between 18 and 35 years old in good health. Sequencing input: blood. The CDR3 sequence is CASQWTGANTEAFF. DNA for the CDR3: TGTGCCAGCCAGTGGACAGGGGCAAACACTGAAGCTTTCTTT.